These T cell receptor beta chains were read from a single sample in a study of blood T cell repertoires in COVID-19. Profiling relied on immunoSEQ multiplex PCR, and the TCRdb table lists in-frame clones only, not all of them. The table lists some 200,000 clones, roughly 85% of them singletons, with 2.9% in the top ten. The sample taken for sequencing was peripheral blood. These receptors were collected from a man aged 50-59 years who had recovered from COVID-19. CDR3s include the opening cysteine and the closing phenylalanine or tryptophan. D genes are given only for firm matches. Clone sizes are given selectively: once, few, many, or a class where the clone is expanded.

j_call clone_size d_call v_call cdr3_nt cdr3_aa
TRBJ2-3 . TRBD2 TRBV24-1 TGTGCCACCAGTAGGGCGGGAGCGCCAGATACGCAGTATTTT CATSRAGAPDTQYF
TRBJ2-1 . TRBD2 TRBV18 TGTGCCAGCTCACCCCTGGGACTAGCGGGAACCTACAATGAGCAGTTCTTC CASSPLGLAGTYNEQFF
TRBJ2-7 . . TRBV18 TGTGCCAGCTCACCGGCTGTCCCGGGATCGGTCCCCGAGCAGTACTTC CASSPAVPGSVPEQYF
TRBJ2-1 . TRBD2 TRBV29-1 TGCAGCGTTGACGGGGCTAGCGGCTCCTACAATGAGCAGTTCTTC CSVDGASGSYNEQFF
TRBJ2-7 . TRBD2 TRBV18 TGTGCCAGCTCACCAGGGGGAGGGTCCTACGAGCAGTACTTC CASSPGGGSYEQYF
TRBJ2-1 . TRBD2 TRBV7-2 TGTGCCAGCAGCTTAAGCCCGGGGGGTAGTGAGCAGTTCTTC CASSLSPGGSEQFF
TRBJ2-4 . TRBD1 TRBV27 TGTGCCAGCAGTTTCGACAGGGTGACCAAAAACATTCAGTACTTC CASSFDRVTKNIQYF
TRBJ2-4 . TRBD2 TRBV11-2 TGTGCCAGCAGCCGGACTAGCGGGAGAGATTGGGCCAAAAACATTCAGTACTTC CASSRTSGRDWAKNIQYF
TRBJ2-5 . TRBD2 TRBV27 TGTGCCAGCCGTAGCGGGAGGGGGGACCAAGAGACCCAGTACTTC CASRSGRGDQETQYF
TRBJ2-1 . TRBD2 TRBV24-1 TGTGCCACCAGTGAAGCGGGAGGACCCTACAATGAGCAGTTCTTC CATSEAGGPYNEQFF
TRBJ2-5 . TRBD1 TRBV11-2 TGTGCCAGCAGCTCCCCTCTTACAGGGGCCCAAGAGACCCAGTACTTC CASSSPLTGAQETQYF
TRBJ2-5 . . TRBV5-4 TGTGCCAGCAGCTTAAAGGTCGGAGGACAAGAGACCCAGTACTTC CASSLKVGGQETQYF
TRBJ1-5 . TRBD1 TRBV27 TGTGCCAGCAGTTTAAAGGGGGCATTTACTAATCAGCCCCAGCATTTT CASSLKGAFTNQPQHF
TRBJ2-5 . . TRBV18 TGTGCCAGCTCTCTTTTCGAACAGGGAGCCTATTACCAAGAGACCCAGTACTTC CASSLFEQGAYYQETQYF
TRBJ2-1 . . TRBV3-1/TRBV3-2 TGTGCCAGCAGCCGATCTACAGGGAACCCTCACTCCTACAATGAGCAGTTCTTC CASSRSTGNPHSYNEQFF
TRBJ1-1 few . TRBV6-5 TGTGCCAGCAGAGGAGGTACTGAAGCTTTCTTT CASRGGTEAFF
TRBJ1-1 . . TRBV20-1 TGCAGTGCTAGTCCGGTGAACACTGAAGCTTTCTTT CSASPVNTEAFF
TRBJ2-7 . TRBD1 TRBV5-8 TGTGCCAGCAGCACATTACCGCAGGGGGCGGGCGAGCAGTACTTC CASSTLPQGAGEQYF
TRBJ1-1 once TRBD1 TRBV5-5 TGTGCCAGCAGCCGACAGGGTGTCACTGAAGCTTTCTTT CASSRQGVTEAFF
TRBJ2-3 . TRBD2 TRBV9 TGTGCCAGCAGCGCTCCCGACGGGGGACTAGCGGGAGCAGATACGCAGTATTTT CASSAPDGGLAGADTQYF
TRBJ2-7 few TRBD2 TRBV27 TGTGCCAGCAGCCCGGGTAGCGGGCTCTCCTACGAGCAGTACTTC CASSPGSGLSYEQYF
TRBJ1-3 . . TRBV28 TGTGCCAGCAGTTTATCAGGGTCAGGAAACACCATATATTTT CASSLSGSGNTIYF
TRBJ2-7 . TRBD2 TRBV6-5 TGTGCCAGCAGCCGAATCCTAGCGGGAGTCTACGAGCAGTACTTC CASSRILAGVYEQYF
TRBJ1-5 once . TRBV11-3 TGTGCCAGCAGCTTACTCGACAGGAGACAAAATCAGCCCCAGCATTTT CASSLLDRRQNQPQHF
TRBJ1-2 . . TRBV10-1 TGCGCCAGCAGTGATGCGTTCGGCTATGGCTACACCTTC CASSDAFGYGYTF
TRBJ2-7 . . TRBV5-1 TGCGCCAGCAGCTTGGAGGCGCTAACACCGGGGGAGCAGTACTTC CASSLEALTPGEQYF
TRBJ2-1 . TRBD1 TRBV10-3 TGTGCCATCAGTGCGACAGGGGGCCACAATGAGCAGTTCTTC CAISATGGHNEQFF
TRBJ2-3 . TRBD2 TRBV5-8 TGTGCCAGCAGGACCGGGACTAGCGGGATTTCTAGCACAGATACGCAGTATTTT CASRTGTSGISSTDTQYF
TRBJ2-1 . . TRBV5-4 TGTGCCAGCAGCTTTCAAGTGGCAGGGAACAATGAGCAGTTCTTC CASSFQVAGNNEQFF
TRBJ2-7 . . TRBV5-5 TGTGCCAGCAGCTTTCTGGGGAGCTCCTACGAGCAGTACTTC CASSFLGSSYEQYF
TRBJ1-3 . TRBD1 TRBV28 TGTGCCAGCAGTGATAACAGGGGCTCTGGAAACACCATATATTTT CASSDNRGSGNTIYF
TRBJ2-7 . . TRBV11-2 TGTGCCAGCTGGGAGAGTAGCGGATACGAGCAGTACTTC CASWESSGYEQYF